The rows below give T cell receptor beta chains drawn from one sample of a study of cytomegalovirus exposure and HLA in healthy donors. Measured with immunoSEQ multiplex PCR; TCRdb has only the in-frame clones, and not every one. The data hold under 200,000 clones, with about 77% observed a single time. Sequenced input: PBMCs. These receptors were taken from a male donor in good health and CMV-seropositive. Both conserved end residues are part of each CDR3. The D gene is left open where the match is weak. The size entry is marked missing in some rows and otherwise reads once, few, many or a size class.

clone_size d_call j_call v_call cdr3_aa cdr3_nt
NA TRBD2 TRBJ2-7 TRBV5-6 CASSFPSPSSGGFDEQYF TGTGCCAGCAGCTTTCCATCCCCCTCTAGCGGGGGGTTCGACGAGCAGTACTTC
NA NA TRBJ2-3 TRBV4-1 CASSPIASTDTQYF TGCGCCAGCAGCCCTATAGCCAGCACAGATACGCAGTATTTT
NA TRBD1 TRBJ1-1 TRBV2 CASSGSGDRGTEAFF TGTGCCAGCAGTGGAAGTGGTGACAGGGGGACTGAAGCTTTCTTT
once TRBD2 TRBJ2-2 TRBV7-9 CASSFRGVENTGELFF TGTGCCAGCAGCTTTCGGGGGGTGGAGAACACCGGGGAGCTGTTTTTT
NA TRBD1 TRBJ2-7 TRBV9 CASSVLPGQEIYEQYF TGTGCCAGCAGCGTCCTTCCGGGACAGGAGATCTACGAGCAGTACTTC
NA TRBD2 TRBJ2-2 TRBV4-2 CASSQGGTSGAGVPGELFF TGTGCCAGCAGCCAAGGCGGGACTAGCGGAGCGGGGGTCCCCGGGGAGCTGTTTTTT
NA TRBD1 TRBJ2-7 TRBV5-5 CASSFDRGDYEQYF TGTGCCAGCAGCTTCGACAGGGGAGATTACGAGCAGTACTTC
NA NA TRBJ2-7 TRBV6-6 CASGWAKDEQYF TGTGCCAGTGGTTGGGCGAAGGACGAGCAGTACTTC
few TRBD1 TRBJ1-4 TRBV9 CASSPTDREVEKLFF TGTGCCAGCAGCCCTACCGACAGGGAGGTAGAAAAACTGTTTTTT
once TRBD1 TRBJ2-5 TRBV11-2 CASSRGQLKETQYF TGTGCCAGCAGCCGGGGACAGCTCAAGGAGACCCAGTACTTC
NA NA TRBJ1-1 TRBV19 CASSAGFIEAFF TGTGCCAGTAGCGCAGGTTTTATAGAAGCTTTCTTT
NA NA TRBJ2-3 TRBV5-6 CASSIRRGNTDTQYF TGTGCCAGCAGCATCCGTCGGGGGAACACAGATACGCAGTATTTT
NA NA TRBJ1-6 TRBV7-3 CASSFQGNNSPLHF TGTGCCAGCAGCTTCCAGGGTAATAATTCACCCCTCCACTTT
NA NA TRBJ2-1 TRBV7-3 CASSLSVDNEQFF TGTGCCAGCAGCTTAAGCGTAGACAATGAGCAGTTCTTC
NA TRBD1 TRBJ2-5 TRBV7-9 CASRPTLDRAETQYF TGTGCCAGCAGGCCCACCCTTGACAGGGCAGAGACCCAGTACTTC
NA TRBD1 TRBJ1-2 TRBV13 CASSLDRGQGAGVVKAYGYTF TGTGCCAGCAGCTTAGACCGGGGACAGGGGGCTGGAGTGGTTAAGGCCTATGGCTACACCTTC
NA NA TRBJ1-5 TRBV15 CATSRGVDLSNQPQHF TGTGCCACCAGCAGAGGAGTCGATTTATCCAATCAGCCCCAGCATTTT
NA NA TRBJ1-1 TRBV29-1 CSAEARGGRGAFF TGCAGCGCCGAAGCTCGGGGGGGCAGAGGAGCTTTCTTT
once TRBD1 TRBJ1-2 TRBV10-3 CAISESGGQGVNYGYTF TGTGCCATCAGTGAGTCGGGCGGACAGGGGGTTAACTATGGCTACACCTTC
NA TRBD1 TRBJ1-5 TRBV19 CASSRQGIPSGQPQHF TGTGCCAGTAGTAGACAGGGTATCCCTTCTGGTCAGCCCCAGCATTTT
few TRBD1 TRBJ2-7 TRBV5-4 CASSEDRGSDEQYF TGTGCCAGCAGCGAAGACAGGGGGAGCGACGAGCAGTACTTC
NA NA TRBJ2-7 TRBV2 CASSEAGNRREQYF TGTGCCAGCAGTGAAGCCGGGAACCGTCGAGAGCAGTACTTC
NA NA TRBJ1-5 TRBV2 CASSEQGRHNQPQHF TGTGCCAGCAGTGAACAGGGTAGGCACAATCAGCCCCAGCATTTT
NA TRBD1 TRBJ1-1 TRBV7-3 CASSPGPGGLNTEAFF TGTGCCAGCAGCCCGGGACCAGGGGGCTTGAACACTGAAGCTTTCTTT
once TRBD1 TRBJ2-7 TRBV29-1 CSVQTGTGTYEQYF TGCAGCGTTCAGACCGGGACAGGCACCTACGAGCAGTACTTC
NA TRBD1 TRBJ1-2 TRBV7-6 CASSRTGNYGYTF TGTGCCAGCAGCCGGACAGGGAACTATGGCTACACCTTC
NA TRBD2 TRBJ2-3 TRBV9 CASSASDLAAADTQYF TGTGCCAGCAGCGCTTCGGATCTAGCGGCGGCAGATACGCAGTATTTT
NA TRBD1 TRBJ1-4 TRBV7-8 CASSPRTGGVEKLFF TGTGCCAGCAGCCCTCGGACAGGGGGCGTTGAAAAACTGTTTTTT
NA NA TRBJ1-2 TRBV9 CASSVGTEPQGRGYTF TGTGCCAGCAGCGTAGGGACAGAGCCTCAAGGGCGAGGCTACACCTTC
few NA TRBJ1-1 TRBV30 CAWRTQGNTEAFF TGTGCCTGGAGGACTCAGGGGAACACTGAAGCTTTCTTT
NA TRBD1 TRBJ1-2 TRBV14 CASSPNRGYGYTF TGTGCCAGCAGTCCTAACAGGGGCTATGGCTACACCTTC
NA NA TRBJ1-2 TRBV6-5 CASSYSTAGIYGYTF TGTGCCAGCAGTTACTCCACCGCGGGGATCTATGGCTACACCTTC
NA TRBD1 TRBJ2-3 TRBV4-1 CASRQGQADTQYF TGCGCCAGTCGACAGGGGCAGGCAGATACGCAGTATTTT
NA TRBD1 TRBJ2-2 TRBV6-6 CASSTHGTGNTGELFF TGTGCCAGCAGTACCCACGGGACAGGGAACACCGGGGAGCTGTTTTTT
few NA TRBJ2-7 TRBV6-5 CASRPAGTYYYEQYF TGTGCCAGCAGACCCGCGGGGACCTATTACTACGAGCAGTACTTC
NA TRBD1 TRBJ1-6 TRBV6-1 CASPSGTGSASPLHF TGTGCCAGTCCATCCGGGACAGGGAGTGCTTCACCCCTCCACTTT
NA TRBD2 TRBJ2-3 TRBV10-2 CASSEATGEGSDTQYF TGCGCCAGCAGTGAGGCGACGGGGGAGGGGTCAGATACGCAGTATTTT
once TRBD1 TRBJ1-1 TRBV4-2 CASSQGQGITEAFF TGTGCCAGCAGCCAAGGACAGGGGATCACTGAAGCTTTCTTT
once NA TRBJ2-3 TRBV10-1 CASSPSGTDTQYF TGCGCCAGCAGCCCCTCGGGCACAGATACGCAGTATTTT
NA NA TRBJ2-7 TRBV9 CASSVGRGPPYEQYF TGTGCCAGCAGCGTAGGGCGTGGGCCCCCCTACGAGCAGTACTTC
NA TRBD1 TRBJ2-1 TRBV9 CASTDRVRGEQFF TGTGCCAGCACCGACAGGGTCCGAGGTGAGCAGTTCTTC